Presented here are 27 T cell receptor beta chains from one specimen sequenced in a study of blood T cell repertoires in COVID-19. Sequenced by immunoSEQ multiplex PCR; TCRdb stores in-frame clones only, minus some. The table lists about 26,000 clones, about 90% of them singletons, with about 3% in the top ten. Material for sequencing was peripheral blood. The receptors stem from a human donor in a cohort sampled during active COVID-19.

The CDR3, as DNA: TGTGCCAGCAGCTTAGATCTTTACAATGAGCAGTTCTTC. It specifies CASSLDLYNEQFF. The chain uses TRBV11-2 and TRBJ2-1; D unclear. V was clipped by 0 bases and J by 4 bases, with 4 bases between them. CDR3 length: 13 residues. CDR1 is SGHAT and CDR2 is FQNNGV in the germline V gene. Together with reference TRBV11-2 and TRBJ2-1, the CDR3 gives the full variable domain: EAGVAQSPRYKIIEKRQSVAFWCNPISGHATLYWYQQILGQGPKLLIQFQNNGVVDDSQLPKDRFSAERLKGVDSTLKIQPAKLEDSAVYLCASSLDLYNEQFFGPGTRLTVL.

The V and J genes are TRBV6-5 and TRBJ1-1; no definite D call. The CDR3 length is 13 residues. V was clipped by 6 bases and J by 0 bases, with 8 bases between them. Germline V gene lookup returns CDR1 MNHEY and CDR2 SVGAGI. The CDR3 region is CASRGGMNTEAFF. CDR3 DNA sequence: TGTGCCAGCAGAGGAGGGATGAACACTGAAGCTTTCTTT.

V is TRBV6-6 and J is TRBJ2-1, with 8 nucleotides matching TRBD1. The germline gives CDR1 MNHNY, CDR2 SVGAGI (reference sequence). The CDR3 is made up of 13 amino acids. Trimming took 6 bases from V and 10 from J; bases not matched to a gene: 8. The CDR3 region is CASRPAGGGEQFF. In DNA, the CDR3 is TGTGCCAGCAGACCCGCAGGGGGCGGCGAGCAGTTCTTC.

The CDR3 DNA reads TGTGCCAGCAGCTTAGTGAGCCGAGACAATGAGCAGTTCTTC. Translating gives CASSLVSRDNEQFF. The V call is TRBV7-8, the J call TRBJ2-1, with unresolved D. V was clipped by 1 base and J by 5 bases, with 9 bases between them. CDR3 length equals 14 residues. CDR1 and CDR2 (germline): SGHVS, FQNEAQ.

This chain links TRBV29-1 with TRBJ2-3; the match to TRBD2 covers 8 bases. The ends lost 8 bases at V and 0 bases at J; junction bases unmatched: 7. This CDR3 spans 14 amino acids. Looked up from germline, CDR1 is SQVTM and CDR2 is ANQGSEA. The CDR3 sequence: CSPRKRESTDTQYF. The CDR3 nucleotides are TGCAGCCCCAGAAAGCGGGAGAGCACAGATACGCAGTATTTT.

The CDR3 reads CASAGTSVQETQYF. CDR3 nucleotide sequence: TGTGCCAGTGCCGGGACTAGCGTCCAAGAGACCCAGTACTTC. J is TRBJ2-5 and V is TRBV19; 10 nucleotides line up with TRBD2. Trimming cost V 8 bases and J 1 base; bases outside gene matches: 4. The CDR3 contains 14 residues. Germline V gene sequence: CDR1 LNHDA, CDR2 SQIVND (reference sequence).

This clone was observed once. The chain is built from TRBV28 and TRBJ2-6, with D tentatively TRBD2 (6 bases). Germline loops: CDR1 MDHEN, CDR2 SYDVKM. The V and J ends lost 5 bases and 2 bases respectively, with 10 bases between them. The CDR3 covers 15 residues. For the CDR3, the DNA is TGTGCCAGCAGTCCCGGCGGGGCTGGGGCCAACGTCCTGACTTTC. As protein: CASSPGGAGANVLTF.

The chain combines TRBV4-1 with TRBJ1-6, with TRBD1 as a possible D gene (6 bases). The germline V gene encodes CDR1 MGHRA and CDR2 YSYEKL. The CDR3 length is 16 residues. Between the trimmed V and J ends, which lost 2 bases and 7 bases, there was a span of 15 bases. The CDR3 coding sequence is TGCGCCAGCAGCCAACCGGCAGGGGCGCGGAATTCACCCCTCCACTTT. This gives the protein CASSQPAGARNSPLHF.

The chain is built from TRBV5-1 and TRBJ1-1; no clear D. V was pared by 0 bases and J by 10 bases, with 13 bases between. The CDR3 length is 13 residues. The V gene's germline CDR1 is SGHRS and CDR2 YFSETQ. The CDR3 bases are TGCGCCAGCAGCTTGGTCGAGGGCGCAGGAGCTTTCTTT. Its translation: CASSLVEGAGAFF.

This clone was detected once. The CDR3 DNA follows: TGCAGTGCTAGTAGGACAGGGGCTGCTCAGCCCCAGCATTTT. It encodes CSASRTGAAQPQHF. The gene calls are TRBV20-1 and TRBJ1-5; 9 bases match TRBD1. CDR3 length equals 14 residues. Germline-derived CDR1 and CDR2 are DFQATT and SNEGSKA (reference sequence). V shed 3 bases, J shed 6 bases, and the junction held 6 bases outside the gene matches.

This clone was recorded once. This chain connects TRBV11-2 to TRBJ2-3, with D hard to call. The CDR3 has 15 amino acids. V lost 1 base and J lost 2, with 10 bases in between. Germline assignment: CDR1 SGHAT and CDR2 FQNNGV. The CDR3 here is CASSLVWATTDTQYF. For the CDR3, the DNA is TGTGCCAGCAGCTTAGTATGGGCAACCACAGATACGCAGTATTTT.

The chain recombines TRBV5-6 with TRBJ2-7, with D possibly TRBD1 on 6 matching bases. CDR3 length: 12 residues. The germline CDR1 and CDR2 sequences are SGHDT and YYEEEE. Trimming cost V 4 bases and J 7 bases, with 12 bases left between them. The CDR3 DNA sequence: TGTGCCAGCAGCCACAGGGTGGGGGAGCAGTACTTC. Residues: CASSHRVGEQYF.

The rearrangement links TRBV5-4 to TRBJ2-3; 11 nucleotides match TRBD1. The junction had 7 bases not matched to a gene; V was cut back by 4 bases and J by 0 bases. This CDR3 is 17 amino acids long. CDR1 and CDR2 (germline): SGHNT, YYREEE (reference sequence). For the CDR3, the DNA is TGTGCCAGCAGCATGCTGGGACAGGGGGAAAGCACAGATACGCAGTATTTT. Translated, it gives CASSMLGQGESTDTQYF.

The chain recombines TRBV5-4 with TRBJ2-1; 11 bases fit TRBD2. The V gene's germline CDR1 is SGHNT and CDR2 YYREEE (reference sequence). CDR3 length: 15 amino acids. V shed 6 bases and J 2 bases; nucleotides not matched to a gene: 4. This CDR3 reads CASNVAGGAYNEQFF. The CDR3, as DNA: TGTGCCAGCAACGTAGCGGGGGGGGCCTACAATGAGCAGTTCTTC.

The gene calls are TRBV11-2 and TRBJ2-5; 8 bases agree with TRBD2. There are 14 residues in the CDR3. Germline trimming cut 1 base from V and 4 bases from J; bases unmatched to any gene: 2. Germline V CDR1 and CDR2: SGHAT, FQNNGV. The CDR3 here is CASSLGAGGETQYF. The CDR3 nucleotides read TGTGCCAGCAGCTTAGGTGCGGGGGGAGAGACCCAGTACTTC.

The chain has TRBV25-1 and TRBJ1-1; TRBD1 might be the D (5 bases). There are 12 residues in the CDR3. V lost 11 bases and J lost 0, with 10 bases in between. Per the germline V gene, CDR1 is MGHDK and CDR2 is SYGVNS. CDR3 residues: CAAKDMNTEAFF. CDR3 coding DNA: TGTGCCGCCAAGGACATGAACACTGAAGCTTTCTTT. Full variable domain (outside the CDR3, taken from reference TRBV25-1 and TRBJ1-1): EADIYQTPRYLVIGTGKKITLECSQTMGHDKMYWYQQDPGMELHLIHYSYGVNSTEKGDLSSESTVSRIRTEHFPLTLESARPSHTSQYLCAAKDMNTEAFFGQGTRLTVV.

This clone was seen a single time. The chain is built from TRBV11-2 and TRBJ1-4; D is perhaps TRBD1 (5 bases). Germline CDR1 reads SGHAT; CDR2 reads FQNNGV. The CDR3 is 14 residues long. Trimming stripped 4 bases from V and 8 bases from J, with 14 bases between. CDR3 region: CASSSEGVNEKLFF. In DNA, the CDR3 is TGTGCCAGCAGCTCCGAAGGGGTAAACGAAAAACTGTTTTTT. The variable domain in full, completed from reference TRBV11-2 and TRBJ1-4, reads EAGVAQSPRYKIIEKRQSVAFWCNPISGHATLYWYQQILGQGPKLLIQFQNNGVVDDSQLPKDRFSAERLKGVDSTLKIQPAKLEDSAVYLCASSSEGVNEKLFFGSGTQLSVL.

This clone was counted once. The chain is built from TRBV19 and TRBJ1-5; D may be TRBD1 (6 bases). Germline V lookup: CDR1 LNHDA, CDR2 SQIVND (reference sequence). This CDR3 spans 15 amino acids. The V end lost 7 bases, the J end lost 2 bases, and 15 bases lay between the germline ends. The CDR3 DNA reads TGTGCCAGTACTCTACAGGGTTACGGCAATCAGCCCCAGCATTTT. Amino acid sequence: CASTLQGYGNQPQHF. Supplemented by reference TRBV19 and TRBJ1-5, the full variable domain reads DGGITQSPKYLFRKEGQNVTLSCEQNLNHDAMYWYRQDPGQGLRLIYYSQIVNDFQKGDIAEGYSVSREKKESFPLTVTSAQKNPTAFYLCASTLQGYGNQPQHFGDGTRLSIL.

The chain is built from TRBV15 and TRBJ2-5; possible D gene TRBD1, 6 bases. The CDR3 covers 14 residues. V lost 3 bases to trimming and J lost 3 bases, with 11 bases between them. CDR1 is LNHNV and CDR2 is YYDKDF in the germline V gene (reference sequence). Here the CDR3 reads CATSRDREEETQYF. The CDR3 DNA is TGTGCCACCAGCAGGGACAGAGAAGAAGAGACCCAGTACTTC.

A single count supports this clone. V gene TRBV28 combines with J gene TRBJ1-2; the D is unclear. CDR3 length: 15 residues. Trimming left V 1 base short and J 0 bases short, with 9 bases between. The germline CDR1 and CDR2 sequences are MDHEN and SYDVKM. The CDR3 reads CASSLLGGPNYGYTF. CDR3 nucleotide sequence: TGTGCCAGCAGTTTATTAGGAGGACCTAACTATGGCTACACCTTC.

The V call is TRBV2, the J call TRBJ1-2; TRBD1 aligns across 7 bases. The CDR3 totals 13 residues. Looked up from germline, CDR1 is SNHLY and CDR2 is FYNNEI. The J segment lost 4 bases and the V segment lost 4 bases, leaving 3 bases of the junction unmatched. CDR3 in DNA: TGTGCCAGCAGTGTAAGGGGGCTCTATGGCTACACCTTC. Encoded protein: CASSVRGLYGYTF.

This chain uses TRBV5-1 with TRBJ2-5, with D maybe TRBD1 (6 bases). Trimming shortened V by 0 bases and J by 4 bases, and 10 bases separated the two germline ends. The CDR3 loop spans 14 amino acids. Germline loops: CDR1 SGHRS, CDR2 YFSETQ. The CDR3 protein is CASSLDWGPETQYF. The CDR3 region has the DNA TGCGCCAGCAGCTTGGATTGGGGGCCAGAGACCCAGTACTTC.

This chain connects TRBV6-5 to TRBJ2-2, with 10 bases aligning to TRBD2. Losses at the gene ends were 4 bases for V and 7 bases for J; bases not matched to a gene: 3. CDR1 is MNHEY, CDR2 SVGAGI, per germline. CDR3 size: 14 residues. The CDR3 DNA reads TGTGCCAGCAGTTCAACTAGCGGGGTCGGGGAGCTGTTTTTT. Protein: CASSSTSGVGELFF.

The chain carries TRBV6-6 and TRBJ1-2; no reliable D call. The CDR3 runs 11 residues. From germline, CDR1 is MNHNY and CDR2 SVGAGI (reference sequence). Between the trimmed V and J ends, which lost 7 bases and 1 base, there was a span of 4 bases. CDR3 DNA sequence: TGTGCCAGCACAATTAACTATGGCTACACCTTC. Amino acid sequence: CASTINYGYTF.

The V and J genes are TRBV5-1 and TRBJ1-1, with a tentative D call TRBD1 (6 bases). The CDR3 consists of 13 residues. V lost 6 bases, J lost 1 base, and 10 bases lay in between. In germline, CDR1 is SGHRS, CDR2 YFSETQ. The CDR3 coding sequence is TGCGCCAGCACGTGGGGGCAGAACACTGAAGCTTTCTTT. Protein: CASTWGQNTEAFF.

The gene calls are TRBV10-3 and TRBJ1-2; perhaps TRBD1 as D (6 bases). V dropped 3 bases and J dropped 5 bases, with 13 bases sitting between them. The CDR3 consists of 14 residues. Germline V gene sequence: CDR1 ENHRY, CDR2 SYGVKD. CDR3 sequence reads: CAISDHGTPYGYTF. Written as DNA, the CDR3 is TGTGCCATCAGTGACCACGGGACACCGTATGGCTACACCTTC.

The rearrangement joins TRBV28 to TRBJ2-7, with a tentative D call TRBD2 (6 bases). The V gene's germline CDR1 is MDHEN and CDR2 SYDVKM. The CDR3 has 13 amino acids. The germline V and J ends were trimmed by 7 bases and 2 bases, with 12 bases remaining between them. CDR3 coding DNA: TGTGCCAGCATCCGGGACTCTCCCTACGAGCAGTACTTC. It codes for CASIRDSPYEQYF.